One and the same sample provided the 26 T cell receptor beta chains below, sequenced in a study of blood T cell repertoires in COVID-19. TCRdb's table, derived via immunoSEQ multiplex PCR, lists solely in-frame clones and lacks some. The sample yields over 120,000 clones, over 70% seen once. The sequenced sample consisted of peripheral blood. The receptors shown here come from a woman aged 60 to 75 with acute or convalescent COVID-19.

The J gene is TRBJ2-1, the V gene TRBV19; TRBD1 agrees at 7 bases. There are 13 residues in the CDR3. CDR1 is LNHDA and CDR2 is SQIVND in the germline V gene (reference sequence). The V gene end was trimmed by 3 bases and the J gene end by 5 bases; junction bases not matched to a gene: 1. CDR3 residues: CASSIGTDNEQFF. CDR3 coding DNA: TGTGCCAGTAGTATTGGGACAGACAATGAGCAGTTCTTC.

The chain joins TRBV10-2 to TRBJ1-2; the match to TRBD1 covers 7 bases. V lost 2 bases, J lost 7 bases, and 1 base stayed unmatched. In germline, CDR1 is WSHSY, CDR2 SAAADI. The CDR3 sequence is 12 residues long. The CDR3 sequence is CASSEHRGGYTF. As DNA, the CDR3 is TGCGCCAGCAGTGAGCACAGGGGTGGCTACACCTTC.

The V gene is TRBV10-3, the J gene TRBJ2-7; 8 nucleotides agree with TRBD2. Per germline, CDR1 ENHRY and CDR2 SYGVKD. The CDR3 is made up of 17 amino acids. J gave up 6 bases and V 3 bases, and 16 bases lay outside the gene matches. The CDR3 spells CAISDLHSGMAVSEQYF. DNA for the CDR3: TGTGCCATCAGTGATCTCCATAGCGGGATGGCCGTGTCCGAGCAGTACTTC.

The CDR3: CASSLDGTFDYGYTF. CDR3 bases: TGTGCCAGCAGCTTAGATGGGACATTCGACTATGGCTACACCTTC. V is TRBV11-2 and J is TRBJ1-2; the D gene is possibly TRBD1 (6 bases). Germline CDR1 and CDR2: SGHAT and FQNNGV. Trimming left V 0 bases short and J 3 bases short, with 11 bases between. The CDR3 is 15 amino acids.

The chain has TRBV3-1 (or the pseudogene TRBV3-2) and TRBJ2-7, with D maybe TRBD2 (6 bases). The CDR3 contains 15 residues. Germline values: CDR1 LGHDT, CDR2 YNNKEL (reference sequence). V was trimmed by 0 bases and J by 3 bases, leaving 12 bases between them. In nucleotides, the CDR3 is TGTGCCAGCAGCCAAGAGGCGGGATTCTTCTACGAGCAGTACTTC. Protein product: CASSQEAGFFYEQYF.

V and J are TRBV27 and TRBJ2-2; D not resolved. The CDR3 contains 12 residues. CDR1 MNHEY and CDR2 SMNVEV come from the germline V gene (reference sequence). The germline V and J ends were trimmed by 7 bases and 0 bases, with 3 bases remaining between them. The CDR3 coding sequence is TGTGCCAGCACTACGAACACCGGGGAGCTGTTTTTT. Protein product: CASTTNTGELFF.

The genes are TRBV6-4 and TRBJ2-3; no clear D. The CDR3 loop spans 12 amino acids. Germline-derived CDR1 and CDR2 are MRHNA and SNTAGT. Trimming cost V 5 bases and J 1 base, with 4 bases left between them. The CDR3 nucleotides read TGTGCCAGCAGTAGCGGCACAGATACGCAGTATTTT. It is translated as CASSSGTDTQYF.

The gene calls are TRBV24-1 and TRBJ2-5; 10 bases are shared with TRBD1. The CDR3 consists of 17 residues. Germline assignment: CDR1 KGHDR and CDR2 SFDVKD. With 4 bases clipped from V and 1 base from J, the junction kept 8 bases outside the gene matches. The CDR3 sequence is CATSEPSGQGGQETQYF. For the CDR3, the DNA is TGTGCCACCAGTGAGCCATCCGGACAGGGGGGCCAAGAGACCCAGTACTTC.

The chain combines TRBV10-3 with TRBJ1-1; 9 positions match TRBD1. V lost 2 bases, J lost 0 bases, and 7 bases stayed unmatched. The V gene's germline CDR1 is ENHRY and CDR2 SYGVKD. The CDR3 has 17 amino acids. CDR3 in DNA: TGTGCCATCAGTGAGCTGAGACAGGGGGGAGTGAACACTGAAGCTTTCTTT. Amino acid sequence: CAISELRQGGVNTEAFF.

The DNA of the CDR3 is TGTGCCAGCAGCTTAGTAGGGGTCCCCTTAAGTGGGGCGGCCCAAGCTTTCTTT. Its protein product is CASSLVGVPLSGAAQAFF. The gene calls are TRBV7-8 and TRBJ1-1, with a weak D call TRBD1 (5 bases). Trimming removed 1 base from V and 9 bases from J, with 27 bases in between. Germline V gives CDR1 SGHVS, CDR2 FQNEAQ. The CDR3 is 18 amino acids.

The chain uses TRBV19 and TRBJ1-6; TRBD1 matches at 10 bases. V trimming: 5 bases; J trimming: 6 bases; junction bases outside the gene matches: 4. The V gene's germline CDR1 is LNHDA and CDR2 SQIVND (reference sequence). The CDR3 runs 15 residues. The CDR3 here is CASSSTGGSNSPLHF. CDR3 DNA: TGTGCCAGTAGTTCGACAGGGGGCTCTAATTCACCCCTCCACTTT.

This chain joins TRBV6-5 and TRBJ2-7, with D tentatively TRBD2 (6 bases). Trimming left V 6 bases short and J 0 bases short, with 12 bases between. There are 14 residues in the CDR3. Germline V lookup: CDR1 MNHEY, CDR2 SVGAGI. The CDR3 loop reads CASRRRESSYEQYF. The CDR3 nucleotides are TGTGCCAGCAGACGACGGGAGAGCTCCTACGAGCAGTACTTC.

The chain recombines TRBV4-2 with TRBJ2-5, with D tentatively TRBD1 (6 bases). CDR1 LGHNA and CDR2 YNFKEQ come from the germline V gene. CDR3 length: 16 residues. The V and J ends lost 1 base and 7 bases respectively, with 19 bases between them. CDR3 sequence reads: CASSQVKSGARSTQYF. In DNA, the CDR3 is TGTGCCAGCAGCCAAGTGAAATCAGGGGCAAGATCGACCCAGTACTTC.

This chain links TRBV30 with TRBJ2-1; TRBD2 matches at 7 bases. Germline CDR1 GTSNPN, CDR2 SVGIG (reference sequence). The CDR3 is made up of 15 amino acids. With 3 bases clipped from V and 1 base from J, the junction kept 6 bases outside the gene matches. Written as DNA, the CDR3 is TGTGCCTGGAGCGCGGGAGTTGGGTCCTACAATGAGCAGTTCTTC. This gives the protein CAWSAGVGSYNEQFF. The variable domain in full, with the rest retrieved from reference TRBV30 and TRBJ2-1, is SQTIHQWPATLVQPVGSPLSLECTVEGTSNPNLYWYRQAAGRGLQLLFYSVGIGQISSEVPQNLSASRPQDRQFILSSKKLLLSDSGFYLCAWSAGVGSYNEQFFGPGTRLTVL.

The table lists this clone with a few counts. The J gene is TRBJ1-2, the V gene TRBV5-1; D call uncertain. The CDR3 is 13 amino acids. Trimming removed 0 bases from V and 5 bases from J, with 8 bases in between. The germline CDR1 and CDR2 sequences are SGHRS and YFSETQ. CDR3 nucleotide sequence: TGCGCCAGCAGCTTGGCCACACAATATGGCTACACCTTC. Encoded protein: CASSLATQYGYTF.

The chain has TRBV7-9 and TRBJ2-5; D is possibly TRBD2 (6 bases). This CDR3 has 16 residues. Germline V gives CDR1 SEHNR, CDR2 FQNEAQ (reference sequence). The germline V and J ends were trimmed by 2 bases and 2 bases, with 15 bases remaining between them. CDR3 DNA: TGTGCCAGCAGCTTACGGGAGTCTGGTCGGCAAGAGACCCAGTACTTC. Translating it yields CASSLRESGRQETQYF.

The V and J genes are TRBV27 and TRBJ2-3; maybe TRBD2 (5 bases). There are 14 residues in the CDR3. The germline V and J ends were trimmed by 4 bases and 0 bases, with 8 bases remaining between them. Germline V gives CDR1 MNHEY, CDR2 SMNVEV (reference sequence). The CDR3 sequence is CASSYKRSTDTQYF. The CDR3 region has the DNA TGTGCCAGCAGTTATAAGCGGAGCACAGATACGCAGTATTTT.

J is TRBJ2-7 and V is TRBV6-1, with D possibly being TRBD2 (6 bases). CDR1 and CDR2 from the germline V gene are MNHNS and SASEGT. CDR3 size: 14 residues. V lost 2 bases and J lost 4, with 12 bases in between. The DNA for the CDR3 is TGTGCCAGCAGTGAACGGGGAGGACCGTACGAGCAGTACTTC. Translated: CASSERGGPYEQYF.

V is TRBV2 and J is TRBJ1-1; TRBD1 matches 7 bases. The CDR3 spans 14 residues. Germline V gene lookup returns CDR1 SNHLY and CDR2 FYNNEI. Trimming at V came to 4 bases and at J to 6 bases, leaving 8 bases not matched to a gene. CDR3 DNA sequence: TGTGCCAGCAGTGGTAGCAGGGGGGTCGCTGAAGCTTTCTTT. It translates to CASSGSRGVAEAFF. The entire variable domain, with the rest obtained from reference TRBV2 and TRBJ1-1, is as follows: EPEVTQTPSHQVTQMGQEVILRCVPISNHLYFYWYRQILGQKVEFLVSFYNNEISEKSEIFDDQFSVERPDGSNFTLKIRSTKLEDSAMYFCASSGSRGVAEAFFGQGTRLTVV.

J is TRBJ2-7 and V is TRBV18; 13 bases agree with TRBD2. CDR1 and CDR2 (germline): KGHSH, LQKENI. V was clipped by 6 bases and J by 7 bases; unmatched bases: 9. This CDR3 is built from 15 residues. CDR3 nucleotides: TGTGCCAGCTCTCCTACTAGCGGGAGGGCCCGAGAGCAGTACTTC. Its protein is CASSPTSGRAREQYF.

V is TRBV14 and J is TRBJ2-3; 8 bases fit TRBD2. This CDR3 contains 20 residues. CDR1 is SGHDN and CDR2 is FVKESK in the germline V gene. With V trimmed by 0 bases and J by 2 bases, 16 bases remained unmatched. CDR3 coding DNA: TGTGCCAGCAGCCAAGACGGGAGACTAGCGACCTCATTCCTCACAGATACGCAGTATTTT. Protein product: CASSQDGRLATSFLTDTQYF.

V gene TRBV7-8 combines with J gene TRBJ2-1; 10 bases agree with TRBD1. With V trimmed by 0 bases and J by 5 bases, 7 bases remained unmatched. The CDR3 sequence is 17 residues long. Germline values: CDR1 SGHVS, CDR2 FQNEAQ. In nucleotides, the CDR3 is TGTGCCAGCAGCTTAGCGCCGAGGACAGGGGGAGACAATGAGCAGTTCTTC. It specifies CASSLAPRTGGDNEQFF.

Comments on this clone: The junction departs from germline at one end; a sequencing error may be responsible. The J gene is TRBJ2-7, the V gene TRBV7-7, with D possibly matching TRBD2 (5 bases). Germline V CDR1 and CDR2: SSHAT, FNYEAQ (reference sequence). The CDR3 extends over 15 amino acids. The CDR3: CASSLGLRGSDEQYF. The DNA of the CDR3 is TGTGCTAGCAGCTTAGGGCTACGGGGTAGCGACGAGCAGTACTTC.

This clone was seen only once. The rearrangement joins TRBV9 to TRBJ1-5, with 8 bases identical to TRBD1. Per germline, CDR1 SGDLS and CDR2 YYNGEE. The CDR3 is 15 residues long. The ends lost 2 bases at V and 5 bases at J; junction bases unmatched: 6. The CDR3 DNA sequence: TGTGCCAGCAGCGTCGCAGGGGGCTACGATCAGCCCCAGCATTTT. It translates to CASSVAGGYDQPQHF.

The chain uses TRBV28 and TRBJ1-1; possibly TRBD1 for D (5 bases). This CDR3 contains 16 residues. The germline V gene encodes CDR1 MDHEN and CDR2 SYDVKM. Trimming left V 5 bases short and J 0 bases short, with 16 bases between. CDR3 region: CASSVEWGDLNTEAFF. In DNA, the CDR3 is TGTGCCAGCAGTGTTGAGTGGGGGGACCTGAACACTGAAGCTTTCTTT.

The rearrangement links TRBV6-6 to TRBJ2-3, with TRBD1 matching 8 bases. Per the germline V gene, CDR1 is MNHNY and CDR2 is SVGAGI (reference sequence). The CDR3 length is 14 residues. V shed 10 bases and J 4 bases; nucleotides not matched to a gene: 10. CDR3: CAMRSGGFSDTQYF. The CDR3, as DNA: TGTGCCATGCGCTCAGGGGGCTTCTCAGATACGCAGTATTTT.